The following is a T cell receptor (beta chain) sequence with its context. What it binds is not known. The sample is drawn from a study of cytomegalovirus exposure and HLA in healthy donors. Study results and limitations: Later analysis indicated greater clonal expansion among HLA-associated TCR beta chains than among equally common other chains. Accounts indicate the classifier identified cytomegalovirus status with strong specificity and sensitivity.

There were likely unrecorded immune exposures, though donors were nominally healthy when sampled. The PCR made use of 60 Vbeta and 13 Jbeta primers. Repertoires were generated with immunoSEQ multiplex PCR, while TCRdb's copy carries only in-frame clones and drops some. This table holds 90,000 to 95,000 clones, around 77% found once. Sequenced input: PBMCs. The TCR originated in a young man in good health and CMV-seronegative.

In nucleotides, the CDR3 is TGTGCCAGCAGTCAGACAGGGGGTGGCTACACCTTC. It encodes CASSQTGGGYTF. J is TRBJ1-2 and V is TRBV2; TRBD1 matches at 9 bases. Germline-derived CDR1 and CDR2 are SNHLY and FYNNEI. The CDR3 length is 12 residues. V dropped 5 bases and J dropped 7; count of bases not matched to a gene: 2.